These T cell receptor beta chains were read from a single sample in a study of early T cells in non-severe SARS-CoV-2 infection. One entry per CDR3 protein, called by TCRdb with MiXCR from the 5' RACE reads. The sample contains tens of thousands of distinct CDR3 sequences, 10% to 15% of which appear only once. The sequenced material came from whole blood. These receptors came from an adult who was a healthcare worker with PCR-confirmed SARS-CoV-2 infection or an uninfected control (not recorded which). Both conserved end residues are part of each CDR3. D genes are given only for firm matches. For some rows the clone size is stated as once, few or many, or as a class when expanded; others skip it.

v_gene	d_gene	j_gene	abundance	CDR3nt	CDR3aa
TRBV7-8	-	TRBJ1-1	-	TGTGCCAGCAGCTTAGCTCGGGAAGGGTGGGACACTGAAGCTTTCTTT	CASSLAREGWDTEAFF
TRBV11-3	-	TRBJ2-1	few	TGTGCCAGCAGCTTAGTGCGGGGTGAGCAGTTCTTC	CASSLVRGEQFF
TRBV4-3	TRBD2	TRBJ2-7	many	TGCGCCAGCAGCCCACGGGATAGCGGGAGTAGTTTTCGGTCCTACGAGCAGTACTTC	CASSPRDSGSSFRSYEQYF
TRBV2	TRBD2	TRBJ2-3	-	TGTGCCAGCACCTTTGGACTAGCGGGAGCCACAGATACGCAGTATTTT	CASTFGLAGATDTQYF
TRBV6-2/TRBV6-3	-	TRBJ1-2	-	TGTGCCAGCAGTTACTCTCCACAGGGACGTGGATATGGCTACACCTTC	CASSYSPQGRGYGYTF
TRBV11-2	-	TRBJ2-1	-	TGTGCCAGCAGCTTAGAGGGAGACTCATTCTACAATGAGCAGTTCTTC	CASSLEGDSFYNEQFF
TRBV6-2/TRBV6-3	-	TRBJ2-1	few	TGTGCCAGCAAACGGGACCCCTCCTACAATGAGCAGTTCTTC	CASKRDPSYNEQFF
TRBV29-1	-	TRBJ2-6	few	TGCAGCGCCGTGTTGCCTGGGGCCAACGTCCTGACTTTC	CSAVLPGANVLTF
TRBV7-2	-	TRBJ1-1	many	TGTGCCAGCAGCTTAATGAGGCAGGCTGAAGCTTTCTTT	CASSLMRQAEAFF
TRBV12-3/TRBV12-4	-	TRBJ1-2	few	TGTGCCAGCAGTTCGATCGGTCCTAACTATGGCTACACCTTC	CASSSIGPNYGYTF
TRBV7-9	TRBD1	TRBJ1-4	-	TGTGCCAGCAGCTTAGCACAGGGGCTTGAAAAACTGTTTTTT	CASSLAQGLEKLFF
TRBV7-9	-	TRBJ2-1	-	TGTGCCAGCAGCTTAGCCTACAATGAGCAGTTCTTC	CASSLAYNEQFF
TRBV5-1	TRBD2	TRBJ2-1	few	TGCGCCAGCAGCTTGGGTGGGACTAGCGGGTCCGAGCAGTTCTTC	CASSLGGTSGSEQFF